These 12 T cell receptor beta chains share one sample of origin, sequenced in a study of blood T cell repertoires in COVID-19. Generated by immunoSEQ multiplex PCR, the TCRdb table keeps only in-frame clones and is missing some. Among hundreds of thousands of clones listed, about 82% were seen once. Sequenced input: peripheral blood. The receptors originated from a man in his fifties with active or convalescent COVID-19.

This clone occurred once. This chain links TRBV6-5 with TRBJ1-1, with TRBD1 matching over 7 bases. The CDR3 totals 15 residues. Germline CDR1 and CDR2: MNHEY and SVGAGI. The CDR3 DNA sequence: TGTTCTTTAAGGTCTGGGAAGGCAGGGGGCACTGAAGCTTTCTTT. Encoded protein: CSLRSGKAGGTEAFF.

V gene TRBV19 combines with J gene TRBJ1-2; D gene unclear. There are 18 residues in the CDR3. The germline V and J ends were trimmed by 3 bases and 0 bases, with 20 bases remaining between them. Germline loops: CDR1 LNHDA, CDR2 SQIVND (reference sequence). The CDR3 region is CASSIGRRQTWTNYGYTF. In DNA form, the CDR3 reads TGTGCCAGTAGTATTGGGAGGCGACAAACTTGGACTAACTATGGCTACACCTTC.

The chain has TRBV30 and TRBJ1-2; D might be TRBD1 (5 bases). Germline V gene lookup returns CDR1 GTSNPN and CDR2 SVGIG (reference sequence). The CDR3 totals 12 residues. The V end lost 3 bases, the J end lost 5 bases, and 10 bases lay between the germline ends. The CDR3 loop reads CAWSGDSYGYTF. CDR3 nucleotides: TGTGCCTGGAGCGGCGACAGTTATGGCTACACCTTC.

The CDR3 bases are TGTGCCAGCTCATCTACTAGGACAGGGAGCTATGGCTACACCTTC. It yields the protein CASSSTRTGSYGYTF. The chain joins TRBV18 to TRBJ1-2; 8 bases match TRBD1. Germline CDR1 KGHSH, CDR2 LQKENI. This CDR3 contains 15 residues. The V and J ends lost 5 bases and 4 bases, in that order; junction bases with no gene match: 9.

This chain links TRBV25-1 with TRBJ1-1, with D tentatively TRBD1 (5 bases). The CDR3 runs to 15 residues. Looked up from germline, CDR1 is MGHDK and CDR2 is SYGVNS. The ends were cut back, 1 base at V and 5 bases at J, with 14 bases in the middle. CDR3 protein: CASSESTGLGTEAFF. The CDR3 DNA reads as TGTGCCAGCAGTGAATCTACAGGCCTGGGGACTGAAGCTTTCTTT.

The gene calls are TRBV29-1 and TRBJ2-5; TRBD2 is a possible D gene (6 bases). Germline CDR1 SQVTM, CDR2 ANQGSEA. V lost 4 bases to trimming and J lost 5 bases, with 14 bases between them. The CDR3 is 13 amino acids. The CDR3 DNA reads TGCAGCGTTGGCGGGGCTGGAGGGGAGACCCAGTACTTC. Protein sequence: CSVGGAGGETQYF.

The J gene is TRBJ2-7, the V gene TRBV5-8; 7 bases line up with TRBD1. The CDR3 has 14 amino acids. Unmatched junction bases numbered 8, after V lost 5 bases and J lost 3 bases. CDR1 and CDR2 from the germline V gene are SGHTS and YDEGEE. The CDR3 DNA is TGTGCCAGCAGTTTCCGGGACAGTGTCTACGAGCAGTACTTC. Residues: CASSFRDSVYEQYF.

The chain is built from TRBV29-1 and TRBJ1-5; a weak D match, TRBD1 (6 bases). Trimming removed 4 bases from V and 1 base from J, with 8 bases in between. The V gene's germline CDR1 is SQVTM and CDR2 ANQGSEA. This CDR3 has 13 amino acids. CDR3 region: CSVATGSNQPQHF. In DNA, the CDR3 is TGCAGCGTTGCAACAGGGAGCAATCAGCCCCAGCATTTT.

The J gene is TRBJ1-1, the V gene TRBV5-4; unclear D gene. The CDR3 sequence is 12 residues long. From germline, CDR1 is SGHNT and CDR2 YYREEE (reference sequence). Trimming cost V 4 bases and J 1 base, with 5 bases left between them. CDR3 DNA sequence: TGTGCCAGCAGCGCTAAGAACACTGAAGCTTTCTTT. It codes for CASSAKNTEAFF.

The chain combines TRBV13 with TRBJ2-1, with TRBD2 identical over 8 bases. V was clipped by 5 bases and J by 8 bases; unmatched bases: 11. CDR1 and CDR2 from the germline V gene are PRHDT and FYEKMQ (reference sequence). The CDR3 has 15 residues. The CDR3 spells CASSPIADSGDEQFF. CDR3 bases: TGTGCCAGCAGCCCTATAGCGGATAGCGGGGATGAGCAGTTCTTC.

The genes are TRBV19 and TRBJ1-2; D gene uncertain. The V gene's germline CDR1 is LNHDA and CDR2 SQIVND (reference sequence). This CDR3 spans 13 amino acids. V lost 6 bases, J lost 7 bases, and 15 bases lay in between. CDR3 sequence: CASSYTRGSGYTF. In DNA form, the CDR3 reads TGTGCCAGTAGCTACACTCGAGGGTCTGGCTACACCTTC.

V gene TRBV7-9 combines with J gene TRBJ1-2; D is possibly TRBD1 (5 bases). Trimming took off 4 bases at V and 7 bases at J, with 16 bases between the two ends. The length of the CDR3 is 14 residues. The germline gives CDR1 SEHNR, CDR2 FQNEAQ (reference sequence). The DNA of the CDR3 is TGTGCCAGCAGCTCAGCCCCTAGGGGAATTGGCTACACCTTC. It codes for CASSSAPRGIGYTF.